The next 18 T cell receptor beta chains were all read from a single sample in a study of T cell responses to AZD1222 COVID-19 vaccine. Clones were sequenced by immunoSEQ multiplex PCR, and TCRdb holds only the in-frame ones, with some missing. The table lists fewer than 300,000 clones, approximately 93% of them singletons. The material sequenced was peripheral blood, taken on day 0 of AZD1222 vaccination. The receptors originated from an adult in good health.

The CDR3 nucleotides read TGTGCCAGCAGTTTAAGTCACACAGATACGCAGTATTTT. This codes for CASSLSHTDTQYF. The J gene is TRBJ2-3, the V gene TRBV27; no reliable D call. Germline V gene sequence: CDR1 MNHEY, CDR2 SMNVEV (reference sequence). V lost 2 bases, J lost 2 bases, and 5 bases lay in between. This CDR3 has 13 residues.

The chain joins TRBV12-2 to TRBJ1-5; the table assigns TRBD1, which was not confirmed against the DNA. TRBV12-2 is a documented pseudogene. This CDR3 contains 17 residues. CDR3 bases: TGTGCAAGTCGCTTAGCCCCGGGGACAGGGGGCCCTCAGCCCCAGCATTTT. Protein: CASRLAPGTGGPQPQHF.

The rearrangement links TRBV28 to TRBJ2-7; D is uncertain. Trimming removed 8 bases from V and 5 bases from J, with 10 bases in between. This CDR3 is built from 11 residues. Germline V gives CDR1 MDHEN, CDR2 SYDVKM. As DNA, the CDR3 is TGTGCCAGCGGGTTGAAAAACGAGCAGTACTTC. It is translated as CASGLKNEQYF.

The J gene is TRBJ2-1, the V gene TRBV6-6, with TRBD2 as a possible D gene (6 bases). The CDR3 totals 18 residues. CDR1 is MNHNY, CDR2 SVGAGI, per germline (reference sequence). V was shortened by 5 bases and J by 1 base, with 21 bases between the two germline ends. The CDR3: CASSPWYQRRGSYNEQFF. CDR3 bases: TGTGCCAGCAGTCCTTGGTACCAAAGGAGGGGATCCTACAATGAGCAGTTCTTC.

V and J are TRBV6-2 or TRBV6-3 and TRBJ2-7, with D possibly being TRBD1 (6 bases). Trimming shortened V by 0 bases and J by 3 bases, and 9 bases separated the two germline ends. This CDR3 contains 14 residues. Germline V gene lookup returns CDR1 MNHEY and CDR2 SVGEGT. In DNA, the CDR3 is TGTGCCAGCAGTTACTCGAAACAGGGCTACGAGCAGTACTTC. It encodes CASSYSKQGYEQYF.

This sequence joins TRBV6-1 and TRBJ1-4; 12 nucleotides match TRBD1. V was pared by 8 bases and J by 5 bases, with 12 bases of the junction left unmatched. CDR3 length: 17 residues. Per the germline V gene, CDR1 is MNHNS and CDR2 is SASEGT. CDR3 residues: CASRASGTGGGNEKLFF. CDR3 nucleotide sequence: TGTGCCAGCCGTGCGTCCGGGACAGGGGGCGGGAATGAAAAACTGTTTTTT.

The chain joins TRBV19 to TRBJ1-2; 10 nucleotides line up with TRBD1. CDR1 is LNHDA, CDR2 SQIVND, per germline (reference sequence). The CDR3 is 14 residues long. Trimming removed 7 bases from V and 4 bases from J; junction bases left unmatched: 6. The CDR3 loop is CASTSTGGAYGYTF. In DNA, the CDR3 is TGTGCCAGTACCTCGACAGGGGGCGCCTATGGCTACACCTTC.

V usage is TRBV9 and J usage is TRBJ1-2; TRBD1 might be the D (5 bases). CDR3 length: 15 amino acids. The ends were cut back, 4 bases at V and 3 bases at J, with 16 bases in the middle. The germline CDR1 and CDR2 sequences are SGDLS and YYNGEE. The chain's CDR3 is CASSTRGGNDYGYTF. The CDR3 DNA sequence: TGTGCCAGCAGCACCCGGGGGGGGAATGACTATGGCTACACCTTC. Combining the CDR3 with reference TRBV9 and TRBJ1-2 gives the whole variable domain DSGVTQTPKHLITATGQRVTLRCSPRSGDLSVYWYQQSLDQGLQFLIQYYNGEERAKGNILERFSAQQFPDLHSELNLSSLELGDSALYFCASSTRGGNDYGYTFGSGTRLTVV.

The V and J genes are TRBV4-2 and TRBJ2-4; no firm D call. The V and J ends lost 7 bases and 11 bases respectively, with 9 bases between them. Germline CDR1 and CDR2: LGHNA and YNFKEQ. The CDR3 contains 10 residues. DNA of the CDR3: TGTGCCAGCAAAGGAGAGGTTCAGTACTTC. Translated: CASKGEVQYF.

This clone has just one count. The rearrangement links TRBV7-2 to TRBJ2-2; D gene uncertain. V was cut by 1 base and J by 5 bases, with 2 bases left in between. CDR1 and CDR2 (germline): SGHTA, FQGNSA. There are 12 residues in the CDR3. CDR3 DNA: TGTGCCAGCAGCTTAGAGACCGGGGAGCTGTTTTTT. Its translation is CASSLETGELFF.

The chain is built from TRBV7-9 and TRBJ2-7, with D perhaps matching TRBD2 (7 bases). V was pared by 5 bases and J by 7 bases, with 18 bases between. This CDR3 contains 14 residues. Looked up from germline, CDR1 is SEHNR and CDR2 is FQNEAQ (reference sequence). The CDR3 loop is CASSTLGGGGEQYF. CDR3 sequence (DNA): TGTGCCAGCAGCACCCTGGGCGGGGGCGGGGAGCAGTACTTC.

The V call is TRBV6-6, the J call TRBJ1-4; possibly TRBD1 for D (6 bases). This CDR3 is built from 17 residues. Trimming took off 5 bases at V and 4 bases at J, with 20 bases between the two ends. In germline, CDR1 is MNHNY, CDR2 SVGAGI (reference sequence). DNA of the CDR3: TGTGCCAGCAGTCGCCGCGGCAGGGGCCTTCTTAATGAAAAACTGTTTTTT. Translation gives CASSRRGRGLLNEKLFF.

This chain joins TRBV6-5 and TRBJ1-1; D gene unclear. The CDR3 is made up of 13 amino acids. Trimming cost V 3 bases and J 10 bases, with 15 bases left between them. Germline CDR1 and CDR2: MNHEY and SVGAGI. This CDR3 is CASSYNPGVGAFF. The CDR3, as DNA: TGTGCCAGCAGTTATAATCCGGGCGTTGGAGCTTTCTTT.

CDR3 loop: CASSSLLEPYEQYF. The DNA for the CDR3 is TGTGCCAGCAGCTCTCTACTAGAGCCCTACGAGCAGTACTTC. The chain recombines TRBV7-2 with TRBJ2-7; weak D call: TRBD2 (5 bases). CDR1 is SGHTA, CDR2 FQGNSA, per germline. The ends were cut back, 4 bases at V and 2 bases at J, with 12 bases in the middle. The CDR3 is 14 residues long.

This sequence joins TRBV3-1 (or the pseudogene TRBV3-2) and TRBJ2-7; D is perhaps TRBD1 or TRBD2 (6 bases each). The CDR3 covers 19 residues. Trimming pared 2 bases from V and 5 bases from J, leaving 28 bases between. Germline assignment: CDR1 LGHDT and CDR2 YNNKEL (reference sequence). This CDR3 is CASSQKGGPIAEPGHEQYF. CDR3 in DNA: TGTGCCAGCAGCCAAAAGGGGGGACCTATAGCGGAACCAGGCCACGAGCAGTACTTC.

The chain employs TRBV3-1 (or the pseudogene TRBV3-2) and TRBJ2-2, with D unclear. CDR3 length: 14 amino acids. Germline values: CDR1 LGHDT, CDR2 YNNKEL (reference sequence). V was clipped by 4 bases and J by 0 bases, with 6 bases between them. The CDR3 DNA reads as TGTGCCAGCAGCCGACTCGCGAACACCGGGGAGCTGTTTTTT. Translating gives CASSRLANTGELFF.

This clone turned up a few times. The rearrangement links TRBV6-1 to TRBJ2-7, with D possibly being TRBD2 (5 bases). The germline CDR1 and CDR2 sequences are MNHNS and SASEGT. Trimming took 0 bases from V and 0 from J, leaving 15 bases between them. There are 17 residues in the CDR3. CDR3 coding DNA: TGTGCCAGCAGTGAAGCAATTCGGGGAGCCAGCTCCTACGAGCAGTACTTC. Protein: CASSEAIRGASSYEQYF.

The chain uses TRBV30 and TRBJ1-5; D remains ambiguous. Germline CDR1 is GTSNPN and CDR2 is SVGIG (reference sequence). V lost 2 bases to trimming and J lost 4 bases, with 9 bases between them. The CDR3 covers 13 residues. CDR3 in amino acids: CAWSFGENQPQHF. As DNA, the CDR3 is TGTGCCTGGAGTTTCGGGGAGAATCAGCCCCAGCATTTT.